The present T cell receptor (beta chain) was sequenced within a study of cytomegalovirus exposure and HLA in healthy donors. Looked up from germline, CDR1 is SGDLS and CDR2 is YYNGEE. V lost 3 bases and J 0 bases, leaving 13 bases between the germline ends. The CDR3 is 15 amino acids. The PCR made use of 60 Vbeta and 13 Jbeta primers. Assay: immunoSEQ multiplex PCR; the TCRdb copy retains only in-frame clones and omits some. Counted here are over 150,000 clones, about 80% occurring once; the ten biggest clones make up about 4.7%. Sequenced material: PBMCs. The gene calls are TRBV9 and TRBJ2-7; D is possibly TRBD2 (7 bases). This sequence was found in a man younger than 40 in good health and CMV-seronegative. CDR3 coding DNA: TGTGCCAGCAGCGGAGGGGGGGGGAGCTCCTACGAGCAGTACTTC. Amino acid sequence: CASSGGGGSSYEQYF.